A selection of T cell receptor beta chains follows, all from one sample in a study of blood T cells in healthy people across ages. MiXCR, run by TCRdb on the 5' RACE reads, gives a single entry per CDR3 protein. The sample yields approximately 600,000 distinct CDR3 sequences, roughly 53% seen once. The material sequenced was blood. The receptors originated from a man in his fifties or sixties in good health. Each CDR3 is given with its conserved first and last residue. A D gene is named only where the DNA matches it firmly. Clone size is stated in some rows and not others, as once, few, many or a class when expanded.

>few|NA|TRBJ2-4|TRBV5-5
TGTGCCAGCAGCTTGGGCAGTAAGGACATTCAGTACTTC
CASSLGSKDIQYF
>NA|TRBD2|TRBJ2-7|TRBV9
TGTGCCAGCAGCGCCCGGGGGGTCCATCAATGGAATTACGAGCAGTACTTC
CASSARGVHQWNYEQYF
>NA|NA|TRBJ1-6|TRBV4-1
TGCGCCAGCAGCCAAGCGGGGTTAGGGAATTCACCCCTCCACTTT
CASSQAGLGNSPLHF
>many|NA|TRBJ2-1|TRBV3-1
TGTGCCAGCAGCCAAGCGTTCGTGATGGATGAGCAGTTCTTC
CASSQAFVMDEQFF
>NA|NA|TRBJ2-5|TRBV21-1
TGTGCCAGCAGCTCAAGCCAGGACAGGGAAGGGGAGACCCAGTACTTC
CASSSSQDREGETQYF
>NA|NA|TRBJ1-5|TRBV29-1
TGCAGCGTTGAAGATCCGGGACTTCCCCAGCATTTT
CSVEDPGLPQHF
>NA|NA|TRBJ2-5|TRBV20-1
TGCAGTGCCAGCAGCCGGCCCGGGGAGACCCAGTACTTC
CSASSRPGETQYF
>NA|NA|TRBJ2-5|TRBV5-1
TGCGCCAGCAGCTTGGAGGGCAGCCAAGAGACCCAGTACTTC
CASSLEGSQETQYF
>few|NA|TRBJ2-1|TRBV29-1
TGCAGCGTTGTAGACACTGAGCAGTTCTTC
CSVVDTEQFF
>NA|TRBD2|TRBJ2-3|TRBV20-1
TGCAGTGCTAGGCCACTGGCGGGGGTCACAGATACGCAGTATTTT
CSARPLAGVTDTQYF
>NA|TRBD2|TRBJ2-7|TRBV6-1
TGTGCCAGCAGTCGGGGGGTCAACCTAGGAGATCATTACGAGCAGTACTTC
CASSRGVNLGDHYEQYF
>NA|NA|TRBJ2-6|TRBV20-1
TGCAGTGCTAGTGCTGACAACACTGGGGCCAACGTCCTGACTTTC
CSASADNTGANVLTF
>NA|TRBD2|TRBJ2-5|TRBV5-6
TGTGCCAGCAGCTTGATTTCGGGGGGTGGAGAGACCCAGTACTTC
CASSLISGGGETQYF
>few|TRBD1|TRBJ2-3|TRBV5-5
TGTGCCAGCCGACAAACAAGCGAGACAGGGGATACGCAGTATTTT
CASRQTSETGDTQYF
>few|NA|TRBJ2-3|TRBV4-1
TGCGCCAGCAGCCAAGATCGAGGAAGTTGGCAGTATTTT
CASSQDRGSWQYF
>NA|TRBD1|TRBJ2-3|TRBV7-2
TGTGCCAGCAGCCCCTTCCGGGACAGGGTCACAGATACGCAGTATTTT
CASSPFRDRVTDTQYF
>NA|NA|TRBJ2-1|TRBV27
TGTGCCAGCACCCTTTTGGGGGGACCCTCCTACAATGAGCAGTTCTTC
CASTLLGGPSYNEQFF
>NA|NA|TRBJ1-2|TRBV28
TGTGCCAGCAGTTCCGTGCGTGGCTACACCTTC
CASSSVRGYTF
>few|TRBD2|TRBJ2-3|TRBV29-1
TGCAGCGTTGCCGACCCGGCGGGGGGCAGACGAGATACGCAGTATTTT
CSVADPAGGRRDTQYF
>NA|TRBD1|TRBJ2-2|TRBV6-4
TGTGCCAGCAGTTTGACAGGGGGCAACGGGGAGCTGTTTTTT
CASSLTGGNGELFF
>NA|TRBD1|TRBJ2-5|TRBV12-3/TRBV12-4
TGTGCCTGCGGAAGCCGACAGGGCCAAGAGACCCAGTACTTC
CACGSRQGQETQYF
>few|TRBD1|TRBJ1-1|TRBV7-2
TGTGCCAGCAGCCCGTCACAGGGCAGGGGGACTGAAGCTTTCTTT
CASSPSQGRGTEAFF
>NA|NA|TRBJ1-6|TRBV7-2
TGTGCCAGCAGCTTCTATCAGGGGTATAATTCACCCCTCCACTTT
CASSFYQGYNSPLHF
>NA|NA|TRBJ1-2|TRBV6-5
TGTGCCACGCGGGCGGGTCCTATAAACTATGGCTACACCTTC
CATRAGPINYGYTF
>NA|TRBD1|TRBJ1-6|TRBV7-8
TGTGCCAGCAGCCGTGCCGGGACAGGGATTAGCTCCTATAATTCACCCCTCCACTTT
CASSRAGTGISSYNSPLHF
>NA|TRBD2|TRBJ2-1|TRBV3-1
TGTGCCAGCAGCCACACTACTAGCGGGGGGCCGTCCATTGGGAATGAGCAGTTCTTC
CASSHTTSGGPSIGNEQFF
>NA|TRBD1|TRBJ2-5|TRBV4-1
TGCGCCAGCAGCCCAGTGGGACAGGGGGCAGAGACCCAGTACTTC
CASSPVGQGAETQYF
>NA|NA|TRBJ2-6|TRBV4-2
TGTGCCAGCAGCCAACTCAACTCGGGGGCCAACGTCCTGACTTTC
CASSQLNSGANVLTF
>few|TRBD2|TRBJ2-5|TRBV20-1
TGCAGTGCTAGTCGGGCCGGGAGGGAAGAGACCCAGTACTTC
CSASRAGREETQYF
>many|NA|TRBJ2-1|TRBV20-1
TGCAGTGCTAGAGAAGACAGTCCCCCCTACAATGAGCAGTTCTTC
CSAREDSPPYNEQFF
>NA|NA|TRBJ1-2|TRBV28
TGTGCCAGCAGCATGGGACGGACCTATGGCTACACCTTC
CASSMGRTYGYTF
>few|NA|TRBJ1-2|TRBV7-2
TGTGCCAGCAGCTTAGCAAATGACTATGGCTACACCTTC
CASSLANDYGYTF
>NA|NA|TRBJ2-5|TRBV5-1
TGCGCCAGCAGCTTGGCGCGGGGTCGGCAAGAGACCCAGTACTTC
CASSLARGRQETQYF
>NA|NA|TRBJ1-2|TRBV6-6
TGTGCCAGCAGTTACTCAAGCTTTGGGGGCGGGGGCTACACCTTC
CASSYSSFGGGGYTF
>many|TRBD1|TRBJ1-6|TRBV7-2
TGTGCCAGCAGCCTACAGGGGCCTACCAATTCACCCCTCCACTTT
CASSLQGPTNSPLHF
>NA|NA|TRBJ1-1|TRBV2
TGTGCCAGCCATCCCCAGGGATCCACTGAAGCTTTCTTT
CASHPQGSTEAFF
>NA|TRBD1|TRBJ2-1|TRBV5-1
TGCGCCAGCGGGCGGACAGGACAAATGGATGAGCAGTTCTTC
CASGRTGQMDEQFF
>NA|TRBD1|TRBJ1-4|TRBV20-1
TGCAGTGCTACCCTGGGACAGCCTAGGGCAACTAATGAAAAACTGTTTTTT
CSATLGQPRATNEKLFF
>NA|NA|TRBJ1-1|TRBV10-3
TGTGCCATCAGTGCTGACAGGCAATCGAACACTGAAGCTTTCTTT
CAISADRQSNTEAFF
>NA|NA|TRBJ2-5|TRBV12-3/TRBV12-4
TGTGCCAGCAGTCACCCTGGGACTCACCAAGAGACCCAGTACTTC
CASSHPGTHQETQYF
>NA|TRBD2|TRBJ2-5|TRBV7-9
TGTGCCAGCAGCGTATCGGGGGGGGCGGGGGTCGTTTCGGATGAGCAGTACTTC
CASSVSGGAGVVSDEQYF
>NA|NA|TRBJ2-4|TRBV29-1
TGCAGCGTTGAAGAGGACGGGGCCAAAAACATTCAGTACTTC
CSVEEDGAKNIQYF
>NA|TRBD2|TRBJ2-1|TRBV7-6
TGTGCCAGCAGCTTAGGATCTAGCGGGGGGGCCAACACCTACAATGAGCAGTTCTTC
CASSLGSSGGANTYNEQFF
>NA|NA|TRBJ2-3|TRBV28
TGTGCCAGCAGCTTGCCCCGGGACAATCCTACGCAGTATTTT
CASSLPRDNPTQYF
>NA|TRBD2|TRBJ2-7|TRBV4-2
TGTGCCAGCAGCCGTAACTACGGCGGGGGGTCCAGTTCCTACGAGCAGTACTTC
CASSRNYGGGSSSYEQYF
>NA|NA|TRBJ2-5|TRBV4-1
TGCGCCGGCAGCCTCCGGGACGGAGGCGAAGAGACCCAGTACTTC
CAGSLRDGGEETQYF
>NA|TRBD2|TRBJ2-7|TRBV5-1
TGCGCCAGCAGCTTTGACGGGGGGGCTTCCAGGGAGCAGTACTTC
CASSFDGGASREQYF
>few|TRBD2|TRBJ2-7|TRBV3-1
TGTGCCAGCTCGGGACTACCTGGCGCCGAGCAGTACTTC
CASSGLPGAEQYF
>NA|TRBD1|TRBJ2-7|TRBV10-3
TGTGCCATCAGCGGGACAGGGGGGTACGCCTACGAGCAGTACTTC
CAISGTGGYAYEQYF
>NA|NA|TRBJ1-1|TRBV4-2
TGTGCCAGCAGCCAAGTCCGAGGCGGGAACCTGAACACTGAAGCTTTCTTT
CASSQVRGGNLNTEAFF